The present T cell receptor beta chain was sequenced within a study of T cell responses to AZD1222 COVID-19 vaccine. Study-level results: The study found Spike-specific TCR breadth and depth rose after two AZD1222 doses. Mostly white British, mostly female donors; authors suggested clonal diversity may be underestimated.

About this clone: Antigen unknown.

Libraries were prepared by immunoSEQ multiplex PCR; TCRdb keeps only in-frame clonotypes and omits some of them. The top ten hold around 10% of the sample, which has about 120,000 clones, 87% seen once. The clonotype was recovered from an adult in good health. The sequences come from peripheral blood, collected on day 0 of AZD1222 vaccination.

The CDR3 nucleotides are TGTGCCATCAGTGATGTCGGCAGGGAAGGCTACACCTTC. It specifies CAISDVGREGYTF. V is TRBV10-3 and J is TRBJ1-2; possible D gene TRBD1, 5 bases. Deletions cut 3 bases from V and 8 bases from J, with 13 bases between. The CDR3 runs 13 residues. CDR1 ENHRY and CDR2 SYGVKD come from the germline V gene.